Only a few counts were recorded for the clone carrying this TCR beta chain. Original data processing: Cell counts per sample came from amplifying reference gene primers. The method was immunoSEQ multiplex PCR; TCRdb's version includes in-frame clones alone and lacks a portion of them. D and trimming were read from the DNA, whereas the V and J calls and clone size are those reported in that table. The sample shows approximately 69,000 clones, roughly 86% of them seen only once. This sample was included in a study of blood T cell repertoires in COVID-19. Study background: Some COVID-19 samples were acute and others convalescent; all came from the United States, Italy and Spain. PBMCs, B-cell-depleted T cells, or T cells provided the cDNA or gDNA that made up the material.

Germline CDR1 is MRHNA and CDR2 is SNTAGT. The ends were cut back, 7 bases at V and 0 bases at J, with 13 bases in the middle. CDR3 length: 15 residues. The sample taken for sequencing was peripheral blood. The rearrangement links TRBV6-4 to TRBJ1-5; D gene uncertain. This clonotype originated in a man aged 50-60 years with acute or convalescent COVID-19. This chain's CDR3 is CASMRREGSNQPQHF. The DNA for the CDR3 is TGTGCCAGCATGAGGAGGGAGGGTAGCAATCAGCCCCAGCATTTT.